A few counts support the clone carrying this T cell receptor beta chain. Template switching supplied a universal primer site; unique molecular identifiers were carried on the cDNA. TCRdb ran MiXCR on the 5' RACE reads and lists one entry per CDR3 protein. There are some 190,000 distinct CDR3 sequences in the sample; roughly 15% occur only once, and 40% lies in the top ten. This CDR3 has 16 amino acids. Germline CDR1 SGHDN, CDR2 FVKESK. Trimming removed 0 bases from V and 5 bases from J; junction bases left unmatched: 6. This sample is drawn from a study of identical twins. These records were also assigned to another study, of T cells expressing NK-cell markers. That publication notes: Underlying the TCR beta repertoires were sorted CD3+CD56+NKG2C+, CD3+CD56+NKG2C- and CD3+CD56-NKG2C+ T cells. In several experiments, sorting was confined to alpha-beta TCR T cells through use of an anti-gamma-delta TCR antibody. The CD3+CD56-NKG2C+ fraction of several donors was also led by these clonotypes.

Specimen: CD8+ T cells sorted from blood. The J gene is TRBJ1-2, the V gene TRBV14, with 10 bases that match TRBD1. The receptor was derived from a woman in her late teens or twenties in good health. CDR3 region: CASSQDGQGDLYGYTF. As DNA, the CDR3 is TGTGCCAGCAGCCAAGATGGACAGGGGGACCTATATGGCTACACCTTC. Drawing the rest from reference TRBV14 and TRBJ1-2, the complete variable domain is EAGVTQFPSHSVIEKGQTVTLRCDPISGHDNLYWYRRVMGKEIKFLLHFVKESKQDESGMPNNRFLAERTGGTYSTLKVQPAELEDSGVYFCASSQDGQGDLYGYTFGSGTRLTVV.